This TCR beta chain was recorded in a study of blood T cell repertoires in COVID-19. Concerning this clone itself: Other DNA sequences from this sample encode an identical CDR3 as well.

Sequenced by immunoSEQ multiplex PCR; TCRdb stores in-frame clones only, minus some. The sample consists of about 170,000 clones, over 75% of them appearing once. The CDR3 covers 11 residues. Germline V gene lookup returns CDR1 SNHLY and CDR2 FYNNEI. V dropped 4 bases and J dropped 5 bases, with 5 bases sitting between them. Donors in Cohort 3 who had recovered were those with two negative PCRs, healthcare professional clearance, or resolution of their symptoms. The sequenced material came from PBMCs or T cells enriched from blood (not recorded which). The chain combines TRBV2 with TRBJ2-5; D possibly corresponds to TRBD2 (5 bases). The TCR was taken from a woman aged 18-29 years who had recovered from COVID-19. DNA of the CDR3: TGTGCCAGCAGTGGGGAGGAGACCCAGTACTTC. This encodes CASSGEETQYF.